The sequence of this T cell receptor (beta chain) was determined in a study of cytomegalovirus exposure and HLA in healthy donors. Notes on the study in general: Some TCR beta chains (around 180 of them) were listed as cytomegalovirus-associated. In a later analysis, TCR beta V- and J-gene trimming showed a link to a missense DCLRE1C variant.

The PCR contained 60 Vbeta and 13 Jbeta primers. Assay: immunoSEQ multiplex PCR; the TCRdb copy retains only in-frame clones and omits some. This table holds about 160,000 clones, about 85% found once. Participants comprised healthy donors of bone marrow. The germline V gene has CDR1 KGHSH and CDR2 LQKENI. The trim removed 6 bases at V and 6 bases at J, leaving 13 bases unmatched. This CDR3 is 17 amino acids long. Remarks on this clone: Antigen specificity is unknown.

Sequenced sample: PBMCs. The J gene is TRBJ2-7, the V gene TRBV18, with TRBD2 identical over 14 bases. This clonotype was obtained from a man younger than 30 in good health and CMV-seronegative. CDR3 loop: CASSPGLAGEIAREQYF. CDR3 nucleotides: TGTGCCAGCTCGCCGGGACTAGCGGGAGAGATCGCTCGCGAGCAGTACTTC. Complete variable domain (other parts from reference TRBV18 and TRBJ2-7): NAGVMQNPRHLVRRRGQEARLRCSPMKGHSHVYWYRQLPEEGLKFMVYLQKENIIDESGMPKERFSAEFPKEGPSILRIQQVVRGDSAAYFCASSPGLAGEIAREQYFGPGTRLTVT.